What follows describes a single T cell receptor (beta chain). The antigen is undetermined. This entry comes from a study of blood T cells in healthy people across ages. CDR3 length: 17 residues. Germline V gives CDR1 MNHEY, CDR2 SMNVEV (reference sequence). The ends were cut back, 6 bases at V and 4 bases at J, with 19 bases in the middle. Study outcomes and limitations: No one knew whether donors had CMV, which possibly confounded expanded clonotype changes. Unsorted PBMC material precluded a definitive naive versus antigen-experienced comparison.

PCR was performed a second time for roughly 7 to 12 cycles using a sample-barcoded 5' primer and a J-beta primer mix. TCRdb fed the 5' RACE reads into MiXCR, producing one record per CDR3 protein. The sample has about 1.8 million distinct CDR3 sequences; roughly 50% are singletons. The receptor was isolated from a woman aged 40 to 50 in good health. This chain links TRBV27 with TRBJ2-6; D is tentatively TRBD1 or TRBD2 (5 bases each). Input material: blood. The CDR3 loop reads CASSHGTEVGGANVLTF. CDR3 in DNA: TGTGCCAGCAGCCACGGGACGGAGGTCGGAGGGGCCAACGTCCTGACTTTC.